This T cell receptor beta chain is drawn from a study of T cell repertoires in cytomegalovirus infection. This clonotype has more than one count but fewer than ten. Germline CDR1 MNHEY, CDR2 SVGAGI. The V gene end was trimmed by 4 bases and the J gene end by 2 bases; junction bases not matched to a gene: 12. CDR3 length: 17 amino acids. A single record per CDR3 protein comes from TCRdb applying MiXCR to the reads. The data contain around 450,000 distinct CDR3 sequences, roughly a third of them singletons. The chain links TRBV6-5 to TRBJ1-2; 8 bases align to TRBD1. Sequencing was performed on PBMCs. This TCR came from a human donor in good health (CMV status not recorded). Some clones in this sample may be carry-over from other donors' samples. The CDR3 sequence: CASSFSGQENQNYGYTF. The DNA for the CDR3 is TGTGCCAGCAGTTTTTCGGGACAGGAGAATCAAAACTATGGCTACACCTTC.